This TCR beta chain was observed in a study of OX40 agonist ivuxolimab in advanced cancers. This clone was seen a single time. Its antigen is not known. The CDR3 loop spans 14 amino acids. The germline V gene has CDR1 LGHNA and CDR2 YSLEER. V lost 1 base and J lost 4, with 10 bases in between. Whole-study findings and limits: Among the lowest peripheral clonal expansion occurred in 0.1-3.0 mg/kg partial responders.

Clones were read by immunoSEQ multiplex PCR, and TCRdb kept only the in-frame ones, dropping some. The data contain around 120,000 clones, roughly nine tenths of them singletons. Here the sequenced sample was CD4+ or CD8+ T cells sorted from blood, taken in a trial of the OX40 agonist ivuxolimab. The receptor was derived from an adult with an advanced solid tumor such as melanoma, head and neck, liver or kidney cancer. This chain connects TRBV4-3 to TRBJ1-1; no clear D gene. The CDR3 DNA reads TGCGCCAGCAGCCAAGGTATGGGAGGCACTGAAGCTTTCTTT. Translation: CASSQGMGGTEAFF.